What follows is one T cell receptor beta chain and its context. This entry comes from a study of blood T cell repertoires in COVID-19. Study details: Both acute and convalescent COVID-19 samples were obtained from the United States, Italy and Spain. T cells, B-cell-depleted T cells, or PBMCs provided the cDNA or gDNA that served as material.

Germline V gene lookup returns CDR1 SGHRS and CDR2 YFSETQ. Trimming took 0 bases from V and 0 from J, leaving 6 bases between them. CDR3 length equals 14 residues. As originally analysed: Quantification of nucleated cells was approximated via reference gene primer amplification. The method was immunoSEQ multiplex PCR; TCRdb's version includes in-frame clones alone and lacks a portion of them. The DNA was the basis for D and trimming; V, J and clone size are from that table. The table lists approximately 90,000 clones, just over 90% of them singletons, with 1.7% in the top ten. The source of this sequence is a man aged 55 to 70 with acute or convalescent COVID-19. This chain uses TRBV5-1 with TRBJ1-1; D unclear. The sample consisted of peripheral blood. The DNA of the CDR3 is TGCGCCAGCAGCTTGGACACAATGAACACTGAAGCTTTCTTT. Translation: CASSLDTMNTEAFF.